The 23 T cell receptor beta chains below were found in one sample sequenced in a study of T cells in Graves' hyperthyroidism and ophthalmopathy. Using RNA transcripts as the source, TCR beta CDR3 regions were amplified. The HTBI primer set served for first-round RT-PCR of the TCR CDR3. TCRdb independently ran MiXCR on the multiplex PCR reads; one entry per CDR3 protein. Counted here are about 380,000 distinct CDR3 sequences, about 15% occurring once; the ten biggest clones make up more than 9.5%. Input material: blood. The receptors shown here come from a woman aged 60-75 years with Graves' hyperthyroidism.

The CDR3 here is CASSPGYTRDEQFF. The DNA for the CDR3 is TGCGCCAGCAGCCCGGGTTATACTAGGGATGAGCAGTTCTTC. The chain links TRBV5-1 to TRBJ2-1; D is possibly TRBD2 (5 bases). With 4 bases removed from V and 8 bases from J, the gap between germline ends came to 16 bases. The CDR3 runs to 14 residues. Looked up from germline, CDR1 is SGHRS and CDR2 is YFSETQ.

This clonotype was observed many times. The chain links TRBV18 to TRBJ1-2, with a weak D call TRBD1 (5 bases). The V end lost 3 bases, the J end lost 2 bases, and 10 bases lay between the germline ends. This CDR3 contains 14 residues. The germline V gene encodes CDR1 KGHSH and CDR2 LQKENI. In nucleotides, the CDR3 is TGTGCCAGCTCACCCGGACATATAAACTATGGCTACACCTTC. Translation gives CASSPGHINYGYTF. The full variable domain, with the rest looked up from reference TRBV18 and TRBJ1-2, is NAGVMQNPRHLVRRRGQEARLRCSPMKGHSHVYWYRQLPEEGLKFMVYLQKENIIDESGMPKERFSAEFPKEGPSILRIQQVVRGDSAAYFCASSPGHINYGYTFGSGTRLTVV.

The table lists this clonotype with many counts. The chain couples TRBV11-2 to TRBJ1-1; D remains unclear. The V gene lost 7 bases and the J gene lost 0 bases, with 6 bases spanning the gap. CDR1 SGHAT and CDR2 FQNNGV come from the germline V gene. The CDR3 is 12 amino acids. CDR3 in amino acids: CASKIMNTEAFF. CDR3 nucleotide sequence: TGTGCCAGCAAGATCATGAACACTGAAGCTTTCTTT.

This clonotype came up many times. The chain links TRBV2 to TRBJ2-2; TRBD2 is a possible D gene (7 bases). The CDR3 is made up of 16 amino acids. Per the germline V gene, CDR1 is SNHLY and CDR2 is FYNNEI. Between the trimmed V and J ends, which lost 4 bases and 1 base, there was a span of 13 bases. The CDR3, as DNA: TGTGCCAGCAGTGGAGGGGGGGCGGAGAACACCGGGGAGCTGTTTTTT. Its protein is CASSGGGAENTGELFF.

There are many counts of this clonotype. The V and J genes are TRBV12-3 or TRBV12-4 and TRBJ1-2, with TRBD1 matching 9 bases. The CDR3 consists of 14 residues. V was pared by 4 bases and J by 3 bases, with 3 bases of the junction left unmatched. The CDR3 protein is CASSSTGGDYGYTF. Here the CDR3 DNA reads TGTGCCAGCAGTTCCACAGGGGGCGACTATGGCTACACCTTC.

This clonotype was seen repeatedly, ten times or more. The chain combines TRBV3-1 with TRBJ2-5; D perhaps matches TRBD1 (5 bases). CDR1 and CDR2 (germline): LGHDT, YNNKEL (reference sequence). The CDR3 spans 11 residues. V was trimmed by 10 bases and J by 5 bases, leaving 11 bases between them. The CDR3 here is CATGRQETQYF. The CDR3 bases are TGTGCCACAGGACGACAGGAGACCCAGTACTTC.

The sample holds many counts of this clonotype. V usage is TRBV30 and J usage is TRBJ2-1, with D unclear. Germline lookup yields CDR1 GTSNPN and CDR2 SVGIG (reference sequence). This CDR3 is 15 amino acids long. The V gene lost 3 bases and the J gene lost 0 bases, with 12 bases spanning the gap. CDR3 loop: CAWSPTVSSYNEQFF. CDR3 coding DNA: TGTGCCTGGAGCCCGACCGTTAGCTCCTACAATGAGCAGTTCTTC.

This clonotype was counted many times. The chain carries TRBV5-5 and TRBJ1-2; D gene uncertain. The CDR3 extends over 12 amino acids. Trimming took off 2 bases at V and 5 bases at J, with 7 bases between the two ends. Germline V gene data show CDR1 as SGHKS and CDR2 as YYEKEE (reference sequence). CDR3 sequence (DNA): TGTGCCAGCAGCTTAGAAGCTTATGGCTACACCTTC. It translates to CASSLEAYGYTF.

The gene calls are TRBV11-2 and TRBJ2-5, with TRBD2 matching over 12 bases. The CDR3 totals 17 residues. Germline V gives CDR1 SGHAT, CDR2 FQNNGV. V gave up 6 bases and J gave up 4 bases; unmatched junction bases: 12. CDR3 in amino acids: CASRRLAGEMLIETQYF. CDR3 DNA sequence: TGTGCCAGCAGGAGACTAGCGGGAGAGATGTTGATAGAGACCCAGTACTTC.

In this sample, this clonotype turned up many times. The genes are TRBV12-5 and TRBJ2-1, with 9 bases identical to TRBD2. The CDR3 consists of 18 residues. Germline V gives CDR1 LGHNT, CDR2 FRNRAP. V trimming: 2 bases; J trimming: 8 bases; junction bases outside the gene matches: 16. Here the CDR3 DNA reads TGTGCTAGTGGTTTGCGTAGCGGGAGTTTATCCGGACACTATGAGCAGTTCTTC. Amino acid sequence: CASGLRSGSLSGHYEQFF.

There are a few counts of this clonotype. The chain has TRBV6-2 or TRBV6-3 and TRBJ2-1; 15 nucleotides agree with TRBD2. From germline, CDR1 is MNHEY and CDR2 SVGEGT. CDR3 length: 17 amino acids. Trimming cost V 2 bases and J 4 bases; bases outside gene matches: 3. In DNA form, the CDR3 reads TGTGCCAGCAGTTACGGGACTAGCGGGAGGAAGTACAATGAGCAGTTCTTC. Its translation: CASSYGTSGRKYNEQFF.

The V gene is TRBV9, the J gene TRBJ2-5, with 8 bases identical to TRBD2. With 0 bases clipped from V and 5 bases from J, the junction kept 3 bases outside the gene matches. This CDR3 is 14 amino acids long. Germline assignment: CDR1 SGDLS and CDR2 YYNGEE. CDR3 amino acids: CASSVGPGGETQYF. The CDR3 DNA sequence: TGTGCCAGCAGCGTAGGGCCGGGAGGGGAGACCCAGTACTTC. The full variable domain, its missing parts supplied by reference TRBV9 and TRBJ2-5, is DSGVTQTPKHLITATGQRVTLRCSPRSGDLSVYWYQQSLDQGLQFLIQYYNGEERAKGNILERFSAQQFPDLHSELNLSSLELGDSALYFCASSVGPGGETQYFGPGTRLLVL.

This clonotype was recorded at least ten times. The chain recombines TRBV12-3 or TRBV12-4 with TRBJ2-3, with D tentatively TRBD1 (5 bases). The V end was cut by 3 bases, the J end by 0 bases, with 7 bases between. The CDR3 covers 14 residues. DNA for the CDR3: TGTGCCAGCAGTTTCGACAGTAGCACAGATACGCAGTATTTT. Encoded protein: CASSFDSSTDTQYF.

A note on this clonotype: This may arise from a read error, as a much more abundant clone is one base away. This chain uses TRBV4-1 with TRBJ1-5, with 8 bases that match TRBD1. Germline lookup yields CDR1 MGHRA and CDR2 YSYEKL. The CDR3 has 14 residues. The CDR3 sequence: CAGSLWTGNQPQHF. The CDR3 nucleotides read TGCGCCGGCAGCCTCTGGACAGGGAATCAGCCCCAGCATTTT.

This clonotype was seen ten or more times. The chain combines TRBV7-9 with TRBJ2-3; TRBD2 agrees at 9 bases. The length of the CDR3 is 18 residues. The V segment lost 4 bases and the J segment 3 bases; nucleotides outside the gene matches: 14. The germline V gene encodes CDR1 SEHNR and CDR2 FQNEAQ (reference sequence). CDR3 amino acids: CASSSHRGGRARTDTQYF. The CDR3 nucleotides are TGTGCCAGCAGCTCTCACCGGGGCGGGAGGGCCCGAACAGATACGCAGTATTTT.

The table lists this clonotype with a few counts. V is TRBV18 and J is TRBJ1-6; 8 bases line up with TRBD1. The CDR3 runs 15 residues. Germline V gene lookup returns CDR1 KGHSH and CDR2 LQKENI. With 3 bases clipped from V and 5 bases from J, the junction kept 3 bases outside the gene matches. The CDR3 DNA reads as TGTGCCAGCTCACCCGACAGGGGCAATAATTCACCCCTCCACTTT. As protein: CASSPDRGNNSPLHF.

This clonotype was counted a few times. This chain uses TRBV20-1 with TRBJ1-1; D gene ambiguous. CDR1 DFQATT and CDR2 SNEGSKA come from the germline V gene (reference sequence). With 0 bases removed from V and 5 bases from J, the gap between germline ends came to 13 bases. The CDR3 is 14 amino acids. This CDR3 reads CSARDGRGWTEAFF. CDR3 DNA: TGCAGTGCTAGAGATGGGCGAGGGTGGACTGAAGCTTTCTTT.

The chain joins TRBV10-3 to TRBJ2-3; D is ambiguous. V lost 6 bases and J lost 1, with 23 bases in between. The V gene's germline CDR1 is ENHRY and CDR2 SYGVKD. This CDR3 has 18 residues. DNA of the CDR3: TGTGCCATCAGATCCCTGATGACCGGCTTCGATGGCACAGATACGCAGTATTTT. It yields the protein CAIRSLMTGFDGTDTQYF.

This clonotype has at least ten counts. This chain links TRBV7-9 with TRBJ2-4; TRBD1 might be the D (5 bases). The germline V gene has CDR1 SEHNR and CDR2 FQNEAQ (reference sequence). The ends were cut back, 1 base at V and 6 bases at J, with 7 bases in the middle. The CDR3 spans 13 residues. The CDR3 loop is CASSLGGINIQYF. The CDR3 DNA reads as TGTGCCAGCAGCTTAGGGGGCATAAACATTCAGTACTTC. Together with reference TRBV7-9 and TRBJ2-4, the CDR3 gives the full variable domain: DTGVSQNPRHKITKRGQNVTFRCDPISEHNRLYWYRQTLGQGPEFLTYFQNEAQLEKSRLLSDRFSAERPKGSFSTLEIQRTEQGDSAMYLCASSLGGINIQYFGAGTRLSVL.

This clonotype was seen at least ten times. The CDR3 loop is CASSRQGARADTQYF. CDR3 bases: TGTGCCAGCAGTCGACAGGGGGCGAGGGCAGATACGCAGTATTTT. The V call is TRBV7-3, the J call TRBJ2-3; 10 bases line up with TRBD1. The CDR3 is 15 residues long. The V and J ends lost 6 bases and 4 bases, in that order; junction bases with no gene match: 7. The germline V gene encodes CDR1 SGHTA and CDR2 FQGTGA.

This clonotype was counted at least ten times. The V call is TRBV12-3 or TRBV12-4, the J call TRBJ1-5; TRBD1 matches 7 bases. J lost 2 bases, V lost 0 bases, and 4 bases had no gene match. This CDR3 contains 16 residues. The CDR3 loop is CASSLAQGGGNQPQHF. CDR3 DNA sequence: TGTGCCAGCAGTTTAGCGCAAGGGGGCGGCAATCAGCCCCAGCATTTT.

This clonotype was counted a few times. The V and J genes are TRBV3-1 and TRBJ1-2; no clear D. The CDR3 extends over 14 amino acids. The V gene lost 1 base and the J gene lost 5 bases, with 11 bases spanning the gap. CDR1 is LGHDT, CDR2 YNNKEL, per germline (reference sequence). In DNA form, the CDR3 reads TGTGCCAGCAGCCAAGGATACGATCCTTATGGCTACACCTTC. It encodes CASSQGYDPYGYTF.

This clonotype was counted many times. The genes are TRBV18 and TRBJ1-2; no reliable D call. V lost 3 bases to trimming and J lost 0 bases, with 11 bases between them. The CDR3 is 15 residues long. Germline V lookup: CDR1 KGHSH, CDR2 LQKENI. The CDR3 protein is CASSPTKEANYGYTF. In DNA, the CDR3 is TGTGCCAGCTCACCCACCAAGGAGGCTAACTATGGCTACACCTTC.